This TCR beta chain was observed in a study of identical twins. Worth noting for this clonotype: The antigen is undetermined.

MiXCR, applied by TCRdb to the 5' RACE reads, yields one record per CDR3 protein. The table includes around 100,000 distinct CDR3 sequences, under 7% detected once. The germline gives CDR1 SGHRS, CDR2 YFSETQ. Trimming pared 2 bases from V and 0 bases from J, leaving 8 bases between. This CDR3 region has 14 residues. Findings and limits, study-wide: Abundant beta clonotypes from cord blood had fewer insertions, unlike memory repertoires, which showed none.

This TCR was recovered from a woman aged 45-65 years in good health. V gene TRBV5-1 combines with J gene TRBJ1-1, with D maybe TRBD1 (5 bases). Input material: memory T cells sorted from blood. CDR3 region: CASSLEDMNTEAFF. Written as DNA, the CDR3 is TGCGCCAGCAGCTTAGAGGACATGAACACTGAAGCTTTCTTT.